These 21 T cell receptor beta chains originate from one sample sequenced in a study of beta chain features in type 1 diabetes. The sequenced template was cDNA made from the entire isolated RNA. Repertoires were generated with immunoSEQ multiplex PCR, while TCRdb's copy carries only in-frame clones and drops some. This repertoire shows a few hundred thousand clones, 12% to 15% found once; its top ten account for around 7%. What was sequenced was central memory CD4+ T cells from blood. These receptors were obtained from a man younger than 40 in good health.

There are a few counts of this clone. The CDR3 sequence is CSVEYAKQGQFF. As DNA, the CDR3 is TGCAGCGTTGAATACGCAAAGCAGGGCCAGTTCTTC. The V call is TRBV29-1, the J call TRBJ2-1; D is possibly TRBD1 (5 bases). The germline gives CDR1 SQVTM, CDR2 ANQGSEA. The CDR3 runs 12 residues. V was clipped by 2 bases and J by 13 bases, with 15 bases between them.

The chain is built from TRBV10-2 and TRBJ2-3; 11 positions agree with TRBD2. The CDR3 runs 15 residues. Germline assignment: CDR1 WSHSY and CDR2 SAAADI. With V trimmed by 0 bases and J by 8 bases, 4 bases remained unmatched. The CDR3 loop reads CASSESSGGAGTQYF. CDR3 bases: TGCGCCAGCAGTGAGTCTAGCGGGGGGGCGGGTACGCAGTATTTT.

This clone was counted at least ten times. The rearrangement uses TRBV5-5 and TRBJ2-7; 8 bases fit TRBD2. This CDR3 region has 15 residues. CDR1 SGHKS and CDR2 YYEKEE come from the germline V gene (reference sequence). Trimming removed 0 bases from V and 0 bases from J; junction bases left unmatched: 2. The CDR3 here is CASSLASGSSYEQYV. The CDR3 bases are TGTGCCAGCAGCTTGGCCAGCGGGAGCTCCTACGAGCAGTACGTC.

This clone occurred a few times. This sequence joins TRBV2 and TRBJ2-1, with 9 nucleotides matching TRBD2. The CDR3 is made up of 14 amino acids. Per germline, CDR1 SNHLY and CDR2 FYNNEI. The V and J ends lost 5 bases and 5 bases, in that order; junction bases with no gene match: 4. This CDR3 is CASSSGGIHNEQFF. The CDR3 nucleotides are TGTGCCAGCAGTAGCGGGGGGATTCACAATGAGCAGTTCTTC.

This rearrangement joins TRBV6-1 to TRBJ2-2, with a tentative D call TRBD2 (5 bases). Germline V lookup: CDR1 MNHNS, CDR2 SASEGT. The CDR3 length is 15 residues. V shed 4 bases and J shed 0 bases, with 9 bases lying between them. For the CDR3, the DNA is TGTGCCAGCAGTGGGGAGATTGCGAACACCGGGGAGCTGTTTTTT. Its translation: CASSGEIANTGELFF.

This clone came up a few times. The chain combines TRBV6-5 with TRBJ1-1; D gene unclear. Germline CDR1 reads MNHEY; CDR2 reads SVGAGI. CDR3 size: 13 residues. Trimming left V 0 bases short and J 3 bases short, with 5 bases between. CDR3 residues: CASSYSGYTEAFF. CDR3 coding DNA: TGTGCCAGCAGTTACTCCGGGTACACTGAAGCTTTCTTT.

This clone appeared a few times. V is TRBV7-3 and J is TRBJ1-5; D unclear. CDR1 SGHTA and CDR2 FQGTGA come from the germline V gene. The CDR3 spans 14 residues. V lost 5 bases and J 9 bases, leaving 17 bases between the germline ends. As DNA, the CDR3 is TGTGCCAGCAGCGAAAGTAGTGTATCGGGGCCCCAGCATTTT. It translates to CASSESSVSGPQHF.

The J gene is TRBJ2-1, the V gene TRBV27; 11 nucleotides agree with TRBD2. Germline loops: CDR1 MNHEY, CDR2 SMNVEV (reference sequence). The CDR3 has 17 residues. After removal of 4 bases from V and 3 bases from J, the junction contained 8 bases not matched to a gene. The CDR3 nucleotides are TGTGCCAGCAGTTCCCCCCGACTAGCGGGAAGCTACAATGAGCAGTTCTTC. Translated: CASSSPRLAGSYNEQFF.

This clone showed up just a few times. The chain has TRBV2 and TRBJ2-7; D is uncertain. Looked up from germline, CDR1 is SNHLY and CDR2 is FYNNEI. V dropped 7 bases and J dropped 0 bases, with 7 bases sitting between them. The CDR3 is 12 residues long. The DNA of the CDR3 is TGTGCCAGCAAGGCCCTCTCCTACGAGCAGTACTTC. Protein product: CASKALSYEQYF.

There are a few counts of this clone. The CDR3 DNA reads as TGTGCCAGCAGCAAGGTAGCGGGGGCCACAACGGTCTACAATGAGCAGTTCTTC. This encodes CASSKVAGATTVYNEQFF. This chain links TRBV5-5 with TRBJ2-1, with 9 bases fitting TRBD2. The CDR3 consists of 18 residues. Germline CDR1 reads SGHKS; CDR2 reads YYEKEE (reference sequence). V gave up 4 bases and J gave up 3 bases; unmatched junction bases: 14.

Only a few counts were recorded for this clone. The gene calls are TRBV10-3 and TRBJ1-2; D is unresolved. Trimming shortened V by 4 bases and J by 8 bases, and 11 bases separated the two germline ends. Per the germline V gene, CDR1 is ENHRY and CDR2 is SYGVKD. The CDR3 length is 12 residues. The CDR3 DNA is TGTGCCATCAGTGCCAGCGACAAAGGCTACACCTTC. It encodes CAISASDKGYTF.

This clone came up a few times. The chain couples TRBV7-2 to TRBJ2-5, with 11 positions matching TRBD2. V gave up 3 bases and J gave up 5 bases; unmatched junction bases: 5. There are 15 residues in the CDR3. Germline assignment: CDR1 SGHTA and CDR2 FQGNSA. CDR3 in DNA: TGTGCCAGCAGCTTCTTGACTAGCGGGATGGAGACCCAGTACTTC. Translated: CASSFLTSGMETQYF.

This clone has a handful of counts. The chain links TRBV19 to TRBJ1-2; D unclear. The germline V and J ends were trimmed by 2 bases and 8 bases, with 15 bases remaining between them. The CDR3 contains 14 residues. Germline CDR1 reads LNHDA; CDR2 reads SQIVND (reference sequence). CDR3 sequence reads: CASSIPGRVGGYTF. The CDR3 region has the DNA TGTGCCAGTAGTATACCGGGGAGGGTTGGCGGCTACACCTTC.

The chain joins TRBV6-5 to TRBJ2-3; 11 nucleotides agree with TRBD2. This CDR3 comprises 15 residues. V shed 6 bases, J shed 2 bases, and the junction held 4 bases outside the gene matches. CDR1 and CDR2 (germline): MNHEY, SVGAGI. CDR3 sequence (DNA): TGTGCCAGCAGCACTAGCGGGGGCTACACAGATACGCAGTATTTT. Protein product: CASSTSGGYTDTQYF.

The chain recombines TRBV6-5 with TRBJ1-2; no clear D gene. Trimming stripped 6 bases from V and 7 bases from J, with 15 bases between. Germline V lookup: CDR1 MNHEY, CDR2 SVGAGI. The CDR3 is made up of 13 amino acids. The DNA for the CDR3 is TGTGCCAGCAGCTCCGGGTCGGGGTCTGGCTACACCTTC. Its protein is CASSSGSGSGYTF.

In this sample, this clone turned up a few times. The chain links TRBV7-6 to TRBJ2-3; TRBD2 agrees at 12 bases. CDR3 length: 16 amino acids. J lost 1 base, V lost 5 bases, and 4 bases had no gene match. CDR1 and CDR2 (germline): SGHVS, FNYEAQ. The CDR3 DNA follows: TGTGCCAGCAGCAAGAGGACTAGCGGGGGCACAGATACGCAGTATTTT. Protein sequence: CASSKRTSGGTDTQYF.

The V call is TRBV6-5, the J call TRBJ1-5; perhaps TRBD1 as D (6 bases). This CDR3 spans 14 amino acids. With 6 bases removed from V and 7 bases from J, the gap between germline ends came to 16 bases. CDR1 and CDR2 (germline): MNHEY, SVGAGI. This CDR3 reads CASSRRGARQPQHF. In DNA form, the CDR3 reads TGTGCCAGCAGCCGCAGGGGAGCGAGACAGCCCCAGCATTTT.

The chain carries TRBV7-9 and TRBJ1-5; D possibly corresponds to TRBD1 (6 bases). Germline V gene lookup returns CDR1 SEHNR and CDR2 FQNEAQ (reference sequence). Trimming stripped 5 bases from V and 4 bases from J, with 9 bases between. This CDR3 spans 13 amino acids. CDR3 DNA: TGTGCCAGCAGCCCGGACAGAAATCAGCCCCAGCATTTT. It specifies CASSPDRNQPQHF.

The J gene is TRBJ1-2, the V gene TRBV9; TRBD1 is a possible D gene (6 bases). The germline gives CDR1 SGDLS, CDR2 YYNGEE. This CDR3 is built from 16 residues. V shed 0 bases and J shed 5 bases, with 17 bases lying between them. This chain's CDR3 is CASSVAAGQTRYGYTF. CDR3 sequence (DNA): TGTGCCAGCAGCGTAGCCGCCGGACAGACCCGTTATGGCTACACCTTC.

This clone has a handful of counts. This CDR3 reads CASSSYPGQGYGYTF. The CDR3 nucleotides read TGTGCCAGCAGTTCATATCCCGGACAGGGGTATGGCTACACCTTC. The genes are TRBV27 and TRBJ1-2, with TRBD1 matching 9 bases. CDR1 and CDR2 from the germline V gene are MNHEY and SMNVEV (reference sequence). V lost 4 bases to trimming and J lost 5 bases; unmatched junction nucleotides: 8. This CDR3 region has 15 residues.

There are a few counts of this clone. The chain employs TRBV2 and TRBJ1-5; no reliable D call. The germline V gene has CDR1 SNHLY and CDR2 FYNNEI. This CDR3 region has 15 residues. Trimming took 7 bases from V and 2 from J, leaving 15 bases between them. CDR3 bases: TGTGCCAGCAAGCGGGAACTGAGGGGCAATCAGCCCCAGCATTTT. Translating gives CASKRELRGNQPQHF.